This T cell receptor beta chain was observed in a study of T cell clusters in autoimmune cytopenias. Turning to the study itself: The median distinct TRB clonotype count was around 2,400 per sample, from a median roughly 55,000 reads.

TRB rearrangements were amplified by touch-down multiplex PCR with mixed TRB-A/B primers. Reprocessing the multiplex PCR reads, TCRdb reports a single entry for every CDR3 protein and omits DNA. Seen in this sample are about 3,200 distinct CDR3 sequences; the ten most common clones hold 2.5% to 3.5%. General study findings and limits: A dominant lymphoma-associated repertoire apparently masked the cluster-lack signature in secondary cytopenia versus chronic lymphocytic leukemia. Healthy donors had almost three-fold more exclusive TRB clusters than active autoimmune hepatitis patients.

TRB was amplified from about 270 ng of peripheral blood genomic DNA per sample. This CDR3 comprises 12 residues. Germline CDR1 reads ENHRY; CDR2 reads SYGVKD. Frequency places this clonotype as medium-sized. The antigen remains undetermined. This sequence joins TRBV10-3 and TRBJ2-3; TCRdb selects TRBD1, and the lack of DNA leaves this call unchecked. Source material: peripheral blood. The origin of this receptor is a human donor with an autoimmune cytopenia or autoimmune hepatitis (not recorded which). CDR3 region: CAIRKTLDTQYF.